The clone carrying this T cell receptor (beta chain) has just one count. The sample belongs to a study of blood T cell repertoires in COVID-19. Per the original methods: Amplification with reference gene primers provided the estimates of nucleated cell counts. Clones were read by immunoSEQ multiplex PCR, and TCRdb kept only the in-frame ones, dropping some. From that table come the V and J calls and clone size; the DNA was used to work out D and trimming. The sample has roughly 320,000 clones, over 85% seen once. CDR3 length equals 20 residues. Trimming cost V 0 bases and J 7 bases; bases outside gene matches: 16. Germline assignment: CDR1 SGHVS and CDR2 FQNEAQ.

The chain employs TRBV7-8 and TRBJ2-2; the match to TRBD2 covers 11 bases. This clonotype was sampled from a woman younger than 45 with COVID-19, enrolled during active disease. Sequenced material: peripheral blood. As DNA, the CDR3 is TGTGCCAGCAGCTTAGCGCAGGGTAGCGGGGGGGCCTTCGGAGGCGGGGAGCTGTTTTTT. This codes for CASSLAQGSGGAFGGGELFF. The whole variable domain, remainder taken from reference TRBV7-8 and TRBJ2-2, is GAGVSQSPRYKVAKRGQDVALRCDPISGHVSLFWYQQALGQGPEFLTYFQNEAQLDKSGLPSDRFFAERPEGSVSTLKIQRTQQEDSAVYLCASSLAQGSGGAFGGGELFFGEGSRLTVL.